The entry that follows covers one TCR beta chain sequence. Its specific antigen is unknown. Per-nucleotide qualities are absent, and no much larger clonotype sits a single base away. This record belongs to a study of control samples from healthy donors and cancer patients (dated by TCRdb to about 2020). Library generation was performed with the immunoSEQ multiplex PCR assay. TCRdb limited this immuneACCESS table to in-frame rearrangements with V and J called. A share of clones is missing; checked studies link under half to unresolved V genes, and the rest is unexplained. Recorded for this sample are some 160,000 clones; 94% of them occurred a single time. The ten most abundant clones make up 8.5% of the sample. The sequenced material came from blood. The TCR was taken from a woman in her thirties or forties in good health.

The CDR3 corresponds to CASSRVRGDRPYSNQPQHF. The base sequence is TGTGCCAGCAGCAGGGTTAGGGGGGACAGACCATATAGCAATCAGCCCCAGCATTTT. The rearrangement combines TRBV21-1 with TRBJ1-5; the table calls TRBD1, which could not be checked here. TRBV21-1 is noted as a pseudogene. The CDR3 contains 19 residues, cysteine and phenylalanine counted. Just CDR3 DNA is preserved here, 57 bases in frame from base 1.